The 26 T cell receptor beta chains below all came from one sample that was sequenced in a study of shared clonotypes between healthy human individuals. Sequencing used immunoSEQ multiplex PCR; TCRdb keeps in-frame clones, though not all of them. The sample has around 370,000 clones; just over 95% are singletons. Sequencing used memory CD8+ T cells sorted from blood. As for subset: CD45RO+ cells pooled with CCR7-negative TemRA cells. Receptors were obtained from a young man in good health.

V and J are TRBV30 and TRBJ1-1, with D perhaps matching TRBD1 (5 bases). Germline V CDR1 and CDR2: GTSNPN, SVGIG (reference sequence). The CDR3 covers 14 residues. The V and J ends lost 3 bases and 4 bases respectively, with 15 bases between them. In DNA form, the CDR3 reads TGTGCCTGGAGGGGGAACTCAGGGACCACTGAAGCTTTCTTT. Translation gives CAWRGNSGTTEAFF.

The gene calls are TRBV5-1 and TRBJ1-2, with 8 bases aligning to TRBD1. The CDR3 totals 15 residues. From germline, CDR1 is SGHRS and CDR2 YFSETQ. The J segment lost 4 bases and the V segment lost 4 bases, leaving 9 bases of the junction unmatched. The CDR3 reads CASSIPGQVFYGYTF. CDR3 in DNA: TGCGCCAGCAGCATACCGGGACAGGTGTTCTATGGCTACACCTTC.

The genes are TRBV28 and TRBJ2-7, with TRBD2 matching 10 bases. Trimming removed 3 bases from V and 1 base from J; junction bases left unmatched: 12. Germline assignment: CDR1 MDHEN and CDR2 SYDVKM. The CDR3 has 18 amino acids. The CDR3 sequence is CASSLGLASEGSSYEQYF. The CDR3 DNA follows: TGTGCCAGCAGTTTGGGACTAGCGAGCGAGGGGTCGTCCTACGAGCAGTACTTC.

The table lists this clone with a count of one. V and J are TRBV28 and TRBJ2-7; 11 nucleotides line up with TRBD2. Germline assignment: CDR1 MDHEN and CDR2 SYDVKM. The CDR3 runs 15 residues. Trimming removed 7 bases from V and 3 bases from J; junction bases left unmatched: 8. This CDR3 reads CASTPRLAGIYEQYF. CDR3 in DNA: TGTGCCAGCACCCCACGACTAGCGGGAATCTACGAGCAGTACTTC.

The DNA for the CDR3 is TGTGCCAGCAGTTTCGGGCAGGTGGGTGGCTACACCTTC. Amino acids: CASSFGQVGGYTF. The V call is TRBV28, the J call TRBJ1-2; D not certain. Trimming left V 3 bases short and J 7 bases short, with 12 bases between. The germline V gene encodes CDR1 MDHEN and CDR2 SYDVKM. CDR3 length: 13 amino acids.

The chain employs TRBV7-9 and TRBJ1-2, with TRBD1 as a possible D gene (5 bases). Germline assignment: CDR1 SEHNR and CDR2 FQNEAQ (reference sequence). V lost 0 bases, J lost 5 bases, and 19 bases lay in between. The CDR3 is made up of 17 amino acids. This chain's CDR3 is CASSLAGTGPWRYGYTF. CDR3 DNA sequence: TGTGCCAGCAGCTTAGCGGGAACAGGTCCATGGAGGTATGGCTACACCTTC.

The chain carries TRBV11-2 and TRBJ2-7, with TRBD2 identical over 8 bases. Per germline, CDR1 SGHAT and CDR2 FQNNGV. The V and J ends lost 1 base and 4 bases, in that order; junction bases with no gene match: 9. The CDR3 covers 16 residues. The CDR3 sequence: CASSLVPSGSRYEQYF. CDR3 DNA sequence: TGTGCCAGCAGCTTAGTCCCCAGCGGGAGTAGATACGAGCAGTACTTC.

The V call is TRBV15, the J call TRBJ2-1; D uncertain. Per the germline V gene, CDR1 is LNHNV and CDR2 is YYDKDF (reference sequence). The CDR3 runs 20 residues. The ends were cut back, 3 bases at V and 1 base at J, with 25 bases in the middle. CDR3 nucleotide sequence: TGTGCCACCAGCAGGGGCTTCAGCGAAGACGGTGTTTGGTCCTACAATGAGCAGTTCTTC. Translated, it gives CATSRGFSEDGVWSYNEQFF. The full variable domain, rest sourced from reference TRBV15 and TRBJ2-1, is DAMVIQNPRYQVTQFGKPVTLSCSQTLNHNVMYWYQQKSSQAPKLLFHYYDKDFNNEADTPDNFQSRRPNTSFCFLDIRSPGLGDTAMYLCATSRGFSEDGVWSYNEQFFGPGTRLTVL.

This sequence joins TRBV28 and TRBJ1-5, with no clear D. Trimming stripped 6 bases from V and 0 bases from J, with 9 bases between. The CDR3 loop spans 14 amino acids. Germline V gene data show CDR1 as MDHEN and CDR2 as SYDVKM. CDR3 protein: CASRRYYSNQPQHF. The CDR3 DNA sequence: TGTGCCAGCAGGCGATATTATAGCAATCAGCCCCAGCATTTT.

The rearrangement joins TRBV7-9 to TRBJ1-1; the D is unclear. The CDR3 runs to 12 residues. The germline CDR1 and CDR2 sequences are SEHNR and FQNEAQ (reference sequence). V lost 2 bases and J 3 bases, leaving 4 bases between the germline ends. CDR3 coding DNA: TGTGCCAGCAGCTTAAAGGACACTGAAGCTTTCTTT. Protein: CASSLKDTEAFF. Together with reference TRBV7-9 and TRBJ1-1, the CDR3 gives the full variable domain: DTGVSQNPRHKITKRGQNVTFRCDPISEHNRLYWYRQTLGQGPEFLTYFQNEAQLEKSRLLSDRFSAERPKGSFSTLEIQRTEQGDSAMYLCASSLKDTEAFFGQGTRLTVV.

The chain couples TRBV11-2 to TRBJ2-7; D is undetermined. Germline-derived CDR1 and CDR2 are SGHAT and FQNNGV. Trimming pared 6 bases from V and 0 bases from J, leaving 12 bases between. The CDR3 totals 14 residues. The CDR3 region has the DNA TGTGCCAGCAGACGGACGGAGAACTCCTACGAGCAGTACTTC. Protein sequence: CASRRTENSYEQYF. Drawing the rest from reference TRBV11-2 and TRBJ2-7, the complete variable domain is EAGVAQSPRYKIIEKRQSVAFWCNPISGHATLYWYQQILGQGPKLLIQFQNNGVVDDSQLPKDRFSAERLKGVDSTLKIQPAKLEDSAVYLCASRRTENSYEQYFGPGTRLTVT.

This sequence joins TRBV5-1 and TRBJ1-1; a weak D match, TRBD1 (5 bases). The CDR3 has 14 amino acids. V was clipped by 4 bases and J by 3 bases, with 13 bases between them. Germline V CDR1 and CDR2: SGHRS, YFSETQ. CDR3: CASSRQGWDTEAFF. CDR3 DNA sequence: TGCGCCAGCAGCCGGCAGGGATGGGACACTGAAGCTTTCTTT. Drawing the rest from reference TRBV5-1 and TRBJ1-1, the complete variable domain is KAGVTQTPRYLIKTRGQQVTLSCSPISGHRSVSWYQQTPGQGLQFLFEYFSETQRNKGNFPGRFSGRQFSNSRSEMNVSTLELGDSALYLCASSRQGWDTEAFFGQGTRLTVV.

The gene calls are TRBV4-1 and TRBJ2-2; D unresolved. Trimming took off 0 bases at V and 6 bases at J, with 8 bases between the two ends. CDR3 length equals 14 residues. The germline gives CDR1 MGHRA, CDR2 YSYEKL. Here the CDR3 DNA reads TGCGCCAGCAGCCAAGATAGATTCGCCGGGGAGCTGTTTTTT. Translation: CASSQDRFAGELFF.

The rearrangement joins TRBV28 to TRBJ1-3, with TRBD1 matching 8 bases. Germline CDR1 is MDHEN and CDR2 is SYDVKM. Germline trimming cut 6 bases from V and 1 base from J; bases unmatched to any gene: 8. The CDR3 has 16 residues. CDR3 loop: CASRTDRGWSGNTIYF. In nucleotides, the CDR3 is TGTGCCAGCAGGACTGACAGGGGATGGTCTGGAAACACCATATATTTT. The full variable domain, rest sourced from reference TRBV28 and TRBJ1-3, is DVKVTQSSRYLVKRTGEKVFLECVQDMDHENMFWYRQDPGLGLRLIYFSYDVKMKEKGDIPEGYSVSREKKERFSLILESASTNQTSMYLCASRTDRGWSGNTIYFGEGSWLTVV.

The chain links TRBV7-9 to TRBJ1-2, with 7 bases fitting TRBD1. V dropped 6 bases and J dropped 1; count of bases not matched to a gene: 11. This CDR3 contains 16 residues. The V gene's germline CDR1 is SEHNR and CDR2 FQNEAQ (reference sequence). The DNA for the CDR3 is TGTGCCAGCAGAGCTTACGACAGGGAACTTAACTATGGCTACACCTTC. This translates into CASRAYDRELNYGYTF.

The chain has TRBV27 and TRBJ1-5; a possible D gene is TRBD1 (5 bases). Trimming left V 6 bases short and J 0 bases short, with 12 bases between. This CDR3 comprises 15 residues. CDR1 is MNHEY and CDR2 is SMNVEV in the germline V gene (reference sequence). The CDR3 loop is CASSLDRISNQPQHF. CDR3 sequence (DNA): TGTGCCAGCAGCCTCGACAGAATTAGCAATCAGCCCCAGCATTTT.

The CDR3 reads CASSLVLGTSVSNEQFF. The CDR3 DNA reads as TGTGCCAGCAGCTTGGTCCTCGGGACTAGCGTCTCCAATGAGCAGTTCTTC. J is TRBJ2-1 and V is TRBV5-8, with 10 bases identical to TRBD2. V lost 0 bases and J lost 6; bases outside the gene matches: 9. CDR3 length: 17 amino acids. In germline, CDR1 is SGHTS, CDR2 YDEGEE.

V gene TRBV5-5 combines with J gene TRBJ1-4, with D possibly TRBD1 on 6 matching bases. CDR1 and CDR2 from the germline V gene are SGHKS and YYEKEE (reference sequence). The V and J ends lost 3 bases and 5 bases respectively, with 14 bases between them. CDR3 length equals 15 residues. The DNA for the CDR3 is TGTGCCAGCAGCTATACAGGGTTAAGCAATGAAAAACTGTTTTTT. This sequence encodes CASSYTGLSNEKLFF. The whole variable domain, remainder taken from reference TRBV5-5 and TRBJ1-4, is DAGVTQSPTHLIKTRGQQVTLRCSPISGHKSVSWYQQVLGQGPQFIFQYYEKEERGRGNFPDRFSARQFPNYSSELNVNALLLGDSALYLCASSYTGLSNEKLFFGSGTQLSVL.

The chain recombines TRBV5-1 with TRBJ2-3; no definite D call. This CDR3 is built from 15 residues. Trimming took 4 bases from V and 0 from J, leaving 12 bases between them. Germline V lookup: CDR1 SGHRS, CDR2 YFSETQ. CDR3 sequence reads: CASSPPLPSTDTQYF. The DNA for the CDR3 is TGCGCCAGCAGCCCCCCCCTACCTAGCACAGATACGCAGTATTTT.

This clone occurred once. V gene TRBV9 combines with J gene TRBJ1-4; a weak D match, TRBD1 (6 bases). This CDR3 contains 15 residues. CDR1 and CDR2 (germline): SGDLS, YYNGEE. V dropped 1 base and J dropped 3 bases, with 10 bases sitting between them. CDR3 nucleotides: TGTGCCAGCAGCGTAAACCCAGGGGCTAATGAAAAACTGTTTTTT. Translated, it gives CASSVNPGANEKLFF.

The chain uses TRBV6-1 and TRBJ1-1; D gene uncertain. This CDR3 is 14 amino acids long. Trimming took off 2 bases at V and 5 bases at J, with 12 bases between the two ends. Per the germline V gene, CDR1 is MNHNS and CDR2 is SASEGT. The DNA for the CDR3 is TGTGCCAGCAGTGAAACCCCAGAAGGGACTGAAGCTTTCTTT. Protein product: CASSETPEGTEAFF.

The chain recombines TRBV2 with TRBJ1-1, with D possibly TRBD1 on 6 matching bases. This CDR3 is 15 amino acids long. Germline CDR1 is SNHLY and CDR2 is FYNNEI. V was pared by 6 bases and J by 0 bases, with 14 bases between. The CDR3 loop reads CASRGQPGMNTEAFF. The CDR3 DNA reads as TGTGCCAGCAGAGGACAGCCTGGAATGAACACTGAAGCTTTCTTT.

CDR3 bases: TGTGCCAGCAAGGGTCGAAGGGGTAGTGACACTGAAGCTTTCTTT. As protein: CASKGRRGSDTEAFF. The chain has TRBV28 and TRBJ1-1, with TRBD1 as a possible D gene (5 bases). Looked up from germline, CDR1 is MDHEN and CDR2 is SYDVKM. This CDR3 comprises 15 residues. The germline V and J ends were trimmed by 7 bases and 3 bases, with 18 bases remaining between them.

The chain has TRBV28 and TRBJ1-2; possible D gene TRBD1, 5 bases. V gave up 3 bases and J gave up 1 base, with 9 bases separating them. This CDR3 is 14 amino acids long. CDR1 is MDHEN and CDR2 is SYDVKM in the germline V gene. The CDR3 region is CASSFYGGNYGYTF. The CDR3 nucleotides are TGTGCCAGCAGTTTTTACGGGGGTAACTATGGCTACACCTTC.

The genes are TRBV5-1 and TRBJ2-5; possibly TRBD2 for D (5 bases). This CDR3 spans 13 amino acids. Looked up from germline, CDR1 is SGHRS and CDR2 is YFSETQ. The V end lost 4 bases, the J end lost 5 bases, and 12 bases lay between the germline ends. The CDR3 here is CASSPFPGETQYF. In DNA, the CDR3 is TGCGCCAGCAGCCCCTTTCCGGGGGAGACCCAGTACTTC. Together with reference TRBV5-1 and TRBJ2-5, the CDR3 gives the full variable domain: KAGVTQTPRYLIKTRGQQVTLSCSPISGHRSVSWYQQTPGQGLQFLFEYFSETQRNKGNFPGRFSGRQFSNSRSEMNVSTLELGDSALYLCASSPFPGETQYFGPGTRLLVL.

This sequence joins TRBV25-1 and TRBJ1-1, with D perhaps TRBD1 (6 bases). The CDR3 is 13 residues long. Germline V gene data show CDR1 as MGHDK and CDR2 as SYGVNS. Trimming took 7 bases from V and 1 from J, leaving 10 bases between them. The CDR3 coding sequence is TGTGCCAGCACAGGACAGACGAACACTGAAGCTTTCTTT. Translated: CASTGQTNTEAFF.